This paragraph reports one TCR beta chain. Its antigen is unknown. These data belong to a study of T cells in localized non-small cell lung cancer. Clones were sequenced by immunoSEQ multiplex PCR, and TCRdb holds only the in-frame ones, with some missing. The table shows around 64,000 clones, with roughly 81% occurring only once. Germline CDR1 reads LGHNA; CDR2 reads YNFKEQ. The CDR3 consists of 13 residues. V shed 4 bases and J shed 8 bases, with 14 bases lying between them. General observations from the study: Uninvolved adjacent lung showed the highest T cell clonality, exceeding tumor. Overall survival was longer when the density of T cells in the blood was higher. A median about 62 of the top 100 tumor clones appeared in adjacent lung. Only one tumor region went through sequencing, so heterogeneity may still be there.

This receptor was taken from a man aged 40 to 69 with stage II lung adenocarcinoma. Sequencing was performed on PBMCs, taken before any cancer treatment. V and J are TRBV4-2 and TRBJ1-1; D might be TRBD1 (5 bases). The CDR3 DNA reads as TGTGCCAGCAGCCGAGGGGCAGGACAAGAAGCTTTCTTT. Translation: CASSRGAGQEAFF.